This T cell receptor beta chain comes out of a study of technical replicates of blood from several donors. Data came from immunoSEQ multiplex PCR; TCRdb stores just in-frame clones and leaves some out. Of about 76,000 clones listed, 94% are singletons. This clonotype originated in a human donor in good health. Sequencing was performed on T cells isolated from PBMCs.

The CDR3 sequence: CASSLMGQGASGANVLTF. The CDR3 DNA reads TGTGCCAGCAGCTTAATGGGCCAGGGGGCATCTGGGGCCAACGTCCTGACTTTC. The genes are TRBV7-3 and TRBJ2-6; 8 bases agree with TRBD1. The germline CDR1 and CDR2 sequences are SGHTA and FQGTGA. With V trimmed by 1 base and J by 1 base, 6 bases remained unmatched. CDR3 length equals 18 residues.